What follows is one T cell receptor (beta chain) and its context. Its specific antigen is unknown. Base quality data are lacking; no much larger clone is found one base away. The data derive from a study of long-term antiretroviral therapy in people with HIV (dated by TCRdb to between 2021 and 2024). Regarding the complete study: The earliest samples were collected roughly a decade before the 2015 WHO recommendation for immediate ART, at a time when ART was usually postponed until CD4 counts fell. Whether ART initiation and durable HIV suppression were associated with changes in peripheral blood TRB repertoire composition and diversity was tested in a retrospective serial study. A total of 192 cryopreserved PBMC samples were contributed to the cohort by 30 adults with confirmed HIV infection, with samples collected serially over a mean of roughly six years (range 1-12). About 40% of the 30 participants with HIV were female. No cross-contamination during QIAcube processing was shown when test extractions of a monoclonal T-cell line were performed alongside about 30 polyclonal samples. Results the study describes overall, beyond this receptor: Expanded TRB clones identified before ART initiation dominated the repertoire at all time points, although this dominance fluctuated and declined in many PLHIV after ART. Because pre-ART samples had limited cell numbers, unsorted PBMC were profiled rather than sorted CD4+ and CD8+ T cells. Inferences about post-ART repertoire changes are limited because no data were available on ART adherence, viral resistance or therapy changes. The samples were dated from about 2003 to 2018, and the ART regimens that were used may be less effective than current ART regimens. Compared with controls, HIV repertoires had narrower CDR3 length ranges, and the network structure pointed to an antigen-experienced repertoire that shifted only slightly toward naive after ART. Limited PBMC availability meant only the TCR beta chain was sequenced, without alpha chain pairing. A significant increase in TRB diversity was found to be associated with ART initiation, although TRB diversity was observed to remain significantly below that of transplant donor controls even after long-term ART.

To be included, a participant needed at least one PBMC sample from before ART initiation plus at least two post-ART samples. Every participant with HIV received treatment in the United States of America. Before DNA extraction, cryopreserved samples containing about 0.9-11 million PBMC were thawed and washed. At the time of the earliest PBMC sample for each participant with HIV, ages ranged from about 20 to 54 years. PBMC samples were contributed by each participant from 1-4 timepoints before ART initiation and 2-8 timepoints after ART initiation, with a median of 7 samples. For every participant, serial HIV viral load, CD4+ T-cell count, ART history and demographic data were obtained. A Qiagen kit on a QIAcube was used to extract genomic DNA from unsorted PBMC, with samples processed in batches of 12. Sequencing of the TRB variable region was done with the immunoSEQ hsTCRB v3.0 assay at survey level resolution. The target sequencing depth for TRB was roughly 40,000-50,000 T-cell genomes per sample. An Illumina MiSeq with a v3 150-cycle kit was used to sequence the pooled TRB libraries. Processing in the source paper ran as follows. Repertoire analysis was run in R within a reproducible Nextflow workflow that covered QC, data transformation and analysis. LymphoSeq2, an R package for exploring AIRR-Seq data, was used to implement the custom analyses. A handful of samples that produced fewer than 5000 total TRB sequences were removed, so some 190 HIV repertoires were analyzed. Among the 180 to 200 retained HIV repertoires, 55 to 60 were collected before ART initiation and around 130 after ART initiation. Each repertoire was downsampled to 5000 TRB nucleotide sequences, and summary statistics were averaged across 100 downsampling iterations. TRB sequences were retained for analysis only if CDR3 regions of at least seven amino acids were present. Two measures captured diversity: a Shannon entropy-derived clonality score and the Gini coefficient. In repertoire networks, the top 5000 CDR3 amino acid sequences were linked whenever an edit distance of one separated two sequences. GLIPH2 predicted antigen specificity groups and MHC restriction for TRB CDR3 amino acid sequences. CDR3 amino acid sequences were matched against VDJdb and McPAS-TCR to flag known CMV, EBV, HIV or tissue antigen associations. Pre-ART, post-ART and control groups were compared with Wilcoxon signed-rank tests and Holm-Bonferroni correction. The source is immuneACCESS, and TCRdb retained only in-frame sequences with V and J called. Part of the clones is not carried over; for the studies checked, unresolved V genes explain less than half of this, and the remainder is unexplained. The V and J calls and clone size are taken from that table; D and trimming were inferred from the DNA. This sample comprises roughly 34,000 clones, more than 75% of them detected only once. About 3.2% of the sample rests with the top ten.

CDR3 length: 16 amino acids, cysteine to phenylalanine. Of the read, only the CDR3 DNA is kept; its 48 bases are in frame from base 1. From V the trimming removes 4 bases and from J it removes 7 bases, while the gene matches leave 14 bases of the junction unaccounted for. The germline V gene gives CDR1 as SGHDT and CDR2 as YYEEEE. The sequenced sample was unsorted PBMCs, obtained 1.9 years after starting antiretroviral therapy. The V gene is TRBV5-6 and the J gene is TRBJ2-1; 7 of the junction bases match TRBD2. This TCR was sampled from a man between 18 and 35 years old with HIV. The CDR3 has the sequence CASSRLELSGGNEQFF. The DNA sequence follows: TGTGCCAGCAGCCGGCTTGAACTCTCGGGAGGAAATGAGCAGTTCTTC.